The clone carrying this T cell receptor beta chain was seen ten or more times. Indicated time point: sample taken at primary tumor resection. The donors, approximately 66 patients with untreated early-stage non-small cell lung cancer, provided the samples. Unsorted tumor, nontumor lung tissue or cryopreserved PBMC supplied the whole RNA. The data were obtained in a study of spatial heterogeneity in lung cancer. Study at large: In raw reads, more than nine appearances on average were recorded for each unique TCR and UMI combination.

Carried by each TCR cDNA molecule was a unique molecular identifier. TCRdb re-analysed the 5' RACE reads in MiXCR, keeping a single row per CDR3 protein. The sample records 35,000 to 50,000 distinct CDR3 sequences, roughly 3% being singletons. This specimen was normal lung tissue next to the tumor, taken at surgery. This receptor was taken from a male donor with early-stage non-small cell lung cancer.

CDR3 sequence: CASSSPGGEAFF. In nucleotides, the CDR3 is TGTGCCAGCAGCTCTCCTGGGGGTGAAGCTTTCTTT. V gene TRBV7-3 combines with J gene TRBJ1-1; tentative D call: TRBD1 (5 bases). Deletions cut 4 bases from V and 7 bases from J, with 10 bases between. There are 12 residues in the CDR3. Germline CDR1 reads SGHTA; CDR2 reads FQGTGA.